Below are 16 T cell receptor beta chains sequenced from a single sample in a study of blood T cell repertoires in COVID-19 (dated by TCRdb to the early 2020s). Library preparation employed the immunoSEQ multiplex PCR assay. This immuneACCESS table, as held by TCRdb, lists in-frame sequences with V and J called but not all clones. Of the missing ones, under half trace to an unresolved V gene in checked studies; the others have no known cause. The sample has 180,000 or so clones on record, around 91% of them singletons. Together, the top ten hold around 0.77% of the sample. What was sequenced was PBMCs or T cells enriched from blood (not recorded which). All receptors come from a woman aged 18-29 years who had recovered from COVID-19.

This chain joins TRBV27 and TRBJ2-3; D uncertain. This CDR3 is 13 amino acids long. The V end lost 9 bases, the J end lost 1 base, and 11 bases lay between the germline ends. Per the germline V gene, CDR1 is MNHEY and CDR2 is SMNVEV (reference sequence). The CDR3 nucleotides are TGTGCCAGTTTAGTAGTCGGCACAGATACGCAGTATTTT. Protein sequence: CASLVVGTDTQYF.

This chain uses TRBV15 with TRBJ1-4; weak D call: TRBD1 (5 bases). This CDR3 spans 19 amino acids. V dropped 0 bases and J dropped 6 bases, with 23 bases sitting between them. Germline V CDR1 and CDR2: LNHNV, YYDKDF (reference sequence). The CDR3 DNA follows: TGTGCCACCAGCAGAGAGGTAATTAGTTACAGGTATTGGGATGAAAAACTGTTTTTT. As protein: CATSREVISYRYWDEKLFF.

The chain employs TRBV7-9 and TRBJ2-1; the match to TRBD2 covers 7 bases. The CDR3 length is 15 residues. The germline V gene has CDR1 SEHNR and CDR2 FQNEAQ (reference sequence). J gave up 7 bases and V 1 base, and 7 bases lay outside the gene matches. CDR3 bases: TGTGCCAGCAGCTTAGGGACTAGTTTATTTAATGAGCAGTTCTTC. Protein: CASSLGTSLFNEQFF.

This chain uses TRBV2 with TRBJ2-7; TRBD1 aligns across 9 bases. Germline CDR1 reads SNHLY; CDR2 reads FYNNEI. The CDR3 loop spans 15 amino acids. Trimming removed 3 bases from V and 5 bases from J; junction bases left unmatched: 8. CDR3 sequence reads: CASSDPWGQGHEQYF. The CDR3 coding sequence is TGTGCCAGCAGTGACCCTTGGGGACAGGGTCACGAGCAGTACTTC.

The V call is TRBV15, the J call TRBJ1-3; a possible D gene is TRBD1 (6 bases). The V end was cut by 0 bases, the J end by 0 bases, with 9 bases between. Germline V lookup: CDR1 LNHNV, CDR2 YYDKDF (reference sequence). This CDR3 contains 16 residues. The CDR3 is CATSRDRQASGNTIYF. CDR3 nucleotide sequence: TGTGCCACCAGCAGAGACCGACAGGCCTCTGGAAACACCATATATTTT.

This chain uses TRBV6-5 with TRBJ1-1; D unresolved. Trimming took 7 bases from V and 5 from J, leaving 11 bases between them. Germline CDR1 and CDR2: MNHEY and SVGAGI. The CDR3 consists of 12 residues. The CDR3 loop reads CASKERETEAFF. CDR3 nucleotide sequence: TGTGCCAGCAAGGAACGGGAAACTGAAGCTTTCTTT.

The rearrangement joins TRBV5-1 to TRBJ2-1, with a tentative D call TRBD1 (5 bases). The V gene lost 0 bases and the J gene lost 2 bases, with 9 bases spanning the gap. The CDR3 sequence is 15 residues long. Germline V lookup: CDR1 SGHRS, CDR2 YFSETQ. CDR3 coding DNA: TGCGCCAGCAGCTTGGAAGGACACCCCTACAATGAGCAGTTCTTC. The encoded protein is CASSLEGHPYNEQFF.

The chain uses TRBV19 and TRBJ1-1; D uncertain. The CDR3 contains 11 residues. V was trimmed by 6 bases and J by 7 bases, leaving 9 bases between them. CDR1 and CDR2 (germline): LNHDA, SQIVND (reference sequence). Written as DNA, the CDR3 is TGTGCCAGTAGCTGGCACAGTGAAGCTTTCTTT. Translating it yields CASSWHSEAFF.

The CDR3 DNA reads TGTGCCACCAGCGGACACAGGGGGTCGGAAAAACTGTTTTTT. Residues: CATSGHRGSEKLFF. The rearrangement joins TRBV15 to TRBJ1-4; 8 bases map to TRBD1. Unmatched junction bases numbered 7, after V lost 5 bases and J lost 8 bases. CDR3 length equals 14 residues. CDR1 is LNHNV, CDR2 YYDKDF, per germline (reference sequence).

This clone was found once. This chain connects TRBV30 to TRBJ1-6; TRBD1 matches 10 bases. The V and J ends lost 1 base and 10 bases, in that order; junction bases with no gene match: 7. Germline CDR1 GTSNPN, CDR2 SVGIG (reference sequence). The CDR3 is made up of 15 amino acids. The CDR3 region has the DNA TGTGCCTGGAGTGGACAGGGGGCGGTTTGGTCACCCCTCCACTTT. It specifies CAWSGQGAVWSPLHF.

This rearrangement joins TRBV29-1 to TRBJ1-2, with D perhaps TRBD1 (5 bases). The germline V gene has CDR1 SQVTM and CDR2 ANQGSEA. This CDR3 is 11 amino acids long. Trimming removed 4 bases from V and 7 bases from J, with 10 bases in between. CDR3: CSVGGVGGYTF. The CDR3 nucleotides are TGCAGCGTTGGGGGGGTAGGTGGCTACACCTTC.

The genes are TRBV9 and TRBJ2-7; TRBD2 matches at 10 bases. V shed 2 bases and J 7 bases; nucleotides not matched to a gene: 6. The length of the CDR3 is 14 residues. Germline CDR1 and CDR2: SGDLS and YYNGEE. CDR3 residues: CASSVSGRAGEQYF. The DNA of the CDR3 is TGTGCCAGCAGCGTGAGCGGGAGGGCCGGGGAGCAGTACTTC.

The chain employs TRBV5-6 and TRBJ2-2; no reliable D call. Germline CDR1 and CDR2: SGHDT and YYEEEE. Deletions cut 4 bases from V and 8 bases from J, with 9 bases between. The CDR3 length is 12 residues. CDR3 DNA sequence: TGTGCCAGCAGCCGAGTCCCGGGGGAGCTGTTTTTT. This codes for CASSRVPGELFF. The complete variable domain, with remaining parts taken from reference TRBV5-6 and TRBJ2-2, reads DAGVTQSPTHLIKTRGQQVTLRCSPKSGHDTVSWYQQALGQGPQFIFQYYEEEERQRGNFPDRFSGHQFPNYSSELNVNALLLGDSALYLCASSRVPGELFFGEGSRLTVL.

This clone was detected once. The chain is built from TRBV3-1 (or the pseudogene TRBV3-2) and TRBJ1-2; D is undetermined. Germline lookup yields CDR1 LGHDT and CDR2 YNNKEL (reference sequence). V shed 1 base and J shed 0 bases, with 9 bases lying between them. CDR3 size: 15 residues. The CDR3 sequence is CASSQAAAANYGYTF. In DNA form, the CDR3 reads TGTGCCAGCAGCCAAGCTGCGGCAGCTAACTATGGCTACACCTTC.

J is TRBJ2-1 and V is TRBV15, with 8 bases identical to TRBD2. Trimming removed 3 bases from V and 7 bases from J; junction bases left unmatched: 5. This CDR3 has 14 residues. The V gene's germline CDR1 is LNHNV and CDR2 YYDKDF (reference sequence). CDR3: CATSRERERNEQFF. In DNA, the CDR3 is TGTGCCACCAGCAGGGAGCGGGAGAGGAATGAGCAGTTCTTC.

The V and J genes are TRBV27 and TRBJ2-5, with TRBD2 matching 10 bases. The germline CDR1 and CDR2 sequences are MNHEY and SMNVEV (reference sequence). Trimming at V came to 3 bases and at J to 2 bases, leaving 3 bases not matched to a gene. The CDR3 has 15 amino acids. The CDR3 protein is CASSFGAGGQETQYF. For the CDR3, the DNA is TGTGCCAGCAGTTTCGGAGCGGGGGGGCAAGAGACCCAGTACTTC.